The 23 T cell receptor beta chains presented below share a single source sample, sequenced in a study of PD-L1 blockade in urothelial cancer. Time point described: pretreatment peripheral blood. Sequencing was performed with immunoSEQ multiplex PCR; in TCRdb, only in-frame clones are kept and a portion is missing. This repertoire shows about 45,000 clones, about 88% found once; its top ten account for more than 20%. The source was PBMCs, collected around atezolizumab (anti-PD-L1) treatment. Receptor source: a donor over 35 with urothelial cancer.

The rearrangement links TRBV7-2 to TRBJ2-7, with D tentatively TRBD2 (5 bases). The CDR3 has 14 amino acids. Germline V CDR1 and CDR2: SGHTA, FQGNSA. V was cut by 2 bases and J by 0 bases, with 8 bases left in between. Here the CDR3 reads CASSLYGNSYEQYF. CDR3 nucleotides: TGTGCCAGCAGCTTATACGGGAACTCCTACGAGCAGTACTTC.

The chain links TRBV10-3 to TRBJ2-3; D gene ambiguous. CDR1 and CDR2 from the germline V gene are ENHRY and SYGVKD. V lost 11 bases and J lost 5, with 5 bases in between. The CDR3 consists of 9 residues. The CDR3 loop is CAAGDTQYF. The DNA for the CDR3 is TGTGCCGCCGGAGATACGCAGTATTTT.

The table lists this clone with a few counts. The gene calls are TRBV19 and TRBJ1-3; TRBD1 aligns across 7 bases. Germline trimming cut 4 bases from V and 0 bases from J; bases unmatched to any gene: 3. CDR1 and CDR2 (germline): LNHDA, SQIVND (reference sequence). The CDR3 extends over 15 amino acids. Written as DNA, the CDR3 is TGTGCCAGTAGTACACAGGGGAGCTCTGGAAACACCATATATTTT. It yields the protein CASSTQGSSGNTIYF. The full variable domain, with the rest looked up from reference TRBV19 and TRBJ1-3, is DGGITQSPKYLFRKEGQNVTLSCEQNLNHDAMYWYRQDPGQGLRLIYYSQIVNDFQKGDIAEGYSVSREKKESFPLTVTSAQKNPTAFYLCASSTQGSSGNTIYFGEGSWLTVV.

This chain uses TRBV2 with TRBJ2-3; 7 bases are a match to TRBD1. Germline CDR1 is SNHLY and CDR2 is FYNNEI. CDR3 length: 17 amino acids. Losses at the gene ends were 4 bases for V and 0 bases for J; bases not matched to a gene: 10. CDR3 nucleotide sequence: TGTGCCAGCAGTGGAACAGGGGCCGTCGCTAGCACAGATACGCAGTATTTT. Translating it yields CASSGTGAVASTDTQYF.

This clone has a single count. The rearrangement joins TRBV5-1 to TRBJ1-1, with TRBD1 as a possible D gene (5 bases). CDR3 length equals 14 residues. From germline, CDR1 is SGHRS and CDR2 YFSETQ. V was shortened by 2 bases and J by 3 bases, with 11 bases between the two germline ends. The CDR3 DNA reads TGCGCCAGCAGCTTTGTGGGGGGGGACACTGAAGCTTTCTTT. Its translation is CASSFVGGDTEAFF.

There are a few counts of this clone. V is TRBV7-2 and J is TRBJ2-1; 14 nucleotides agree with TRBD2. V dropped 8 bases and J dropped 4; count of bases not matched to a gene: 10. The germline V gene encodes CDR1 SGHTA and CDR2 FQGNSA. The CDR3 contains 17 residues. The CDR3 is CASGGTTSGRVYNEQFF. CDR3 nucleotide sequence: TGTGCCAGCGGGGGGACGACTAGCGGGAGGGTGTACAATGAGCAGTTCTTC.

The rearrangement links TRBV7-2 to TRBJ2-3; D possibly corresponds to TRBD1 (5 bases). Trimming pared 5 bases from V and 8 bases from J, leaving 11 bases between. Germline V CDR1 and CDR2: SGHTA, FQGNSA. This CDR3 comprises 12 residues. CDR3 DNA sequence: TGTGCCAGCAGCCCCCCTAGGGGTACGCAGTATTTT. Its protein product is CASSPPRGTQYF.

In the case of this clone: A read error may produce the germline difference seen at one junction end. The rearrangement uses TRBV15 and TRBJ2-7; TRBD1 agrees at 7 bases. The V gene's germline CDR1 is LNHNV and CDR2 YYDKDF (reference sequence). This CDR3 contains 14 residues. CDR3 DNA sequence: TGCGCCACCAGCAGAGAGGGACAGTTGTACGAGCAGTACTTC. Its protein product is CATSREGQLYEQYF.

This chain uses TRBV7-6 with TRBJ2-1, with 10 bases matching TRBD2. J lost 10 bases, V lost 0 bases, and 15 bases had no gene match. Germline V gene sequence: CDR1 SGHVS, CDR2 FNYEAQ. The CDR3 runs 18 residues. CDR3 bases: TGTGCCAGCAGCTTAGCGCGGACTAGCGGTCCCGGCCCCCGAGAGCAGTTCTTC. Protein: CASSLARTSGPGPREQFF.

The chain employs TRBV7-2 and TRBJ2-1; 13 bases map to TRBD2. This CDR3 region has 17 residues. V shed 5 bases and J 10 bases; nucleotides not matched to a gene: 14. Germline CDR1 SGHTA, CDR2 FQGNSA. In DNA, the CDR3 is TGTGCCAGCAGCCGGGGACTAGCGGGGAGAGACCTCAGGGAGCAGTTCTTC. Translation: CASSRGLAGRDLREQFF.

The J gene is TRBJ2-7, the V gene TRBV23-1; TRBD1 is a possible D gene (6 bases). TRBV23-1 is an ORF, and what it does is uncertain. The CDR3 loop spans 16 amino acids. Between the trimmed V and J ends, which lost 6 bases and 0 bases, there was a span of 18 bases. CDR3 DNA sequence: TGCGCCAGCAGCCCCAGGGGTACCCCGAGCTCCTACGAGCAGTACTTC. Translated, it gives CASSPRGTPSSYEQYF.

The rearrangement links TRBV19 to TRBJ2-3; TRBD1 is a possible D gene (5 bases). Trimming took 7 bases from V and 4 from J, leaving 12 bases between them. There are 13 residues in the CDR3. In germline, CDR1 is LNHDA, CDR2 SQIVND (reference sequence). This chain's CDR3 is CASTGRAADTQYF. CDR3 nucleotide sequence: TGTGCCAGTACGGGCAGGGCGGCAGATACGCAGTATTTT. The full variable domain, completed using reference TRBV19 and TRBJ2-3, is DGGITQSPKYLFRKEGQNVTLSCEQNLNHDAMYWYRQDPGQGLRLIYYSQIVNDFQKGDIAEGYSVSREKKESFPLTVTSAQKNPTAFYLCASTGRAADTQYFGPGTRLTVL.

The chain carries TRBV15 and TRBJ2-5, with D maybe TRBD1 (6 bases). The length of the CDR3 is 15 residues. Germline CDR1 and CDR2: LNHNV and YYDKDF (reference sequence). Between the trimmed V and J ends, which lost 0 bases and 2 bases, there was a span of 10 bases. The CDR3 DNA is TGTGCCACCAGCAGAGACCCCACAGGGCAAGAGACCCAGTACTTC. Translation gives CATSRDPTGQETQYF.

This chain links TRBV4-2 with TRBJ2-3, with D perhaps TRBD2 (6 bases). Per germline, CDR1 LGHNA and CDR2 YNFKEQ. V lost 1 base and J 6 bases, leaving 8 bases between the germline ends. The CDR3 contains 13 residues. The CDR3 is CASSQGEVDTQYF. The CDR3 DNA follows: TGTGCCAGCAGCCAAGGGGAGGTGGATACGCAGTATTTT.

The chain combines TRBV18 with TRBJ1-4, with a tentative D call TRBD1 (6 bases). Trimming stripped 3 bases from V and 8 bases from J, with 28 bases between. This CDR3 has 19 residues. Per germline, CDR1 KGHSH and CDR2 LQKENI. In DNA, the CDR3 is TGTGCCAGCTCACCTGCCACGCACAGGGCCCAGGGTCCCAGGGAAAAACTGTTTTTT. This translates into CASSPATHRAQGPREKLFF.

The chain employs TRBV14 and TRBJ2-7; TRBD2 aligns across 15 bases. In germline, CDR1 is SGHDN, CDR2 FVKESK. V dropped 4 bases and J dropped 2; count of bases not matched to a gene: 6. The CDR3 consists of 17 residues. The CDR3, as DNA: TGTGCCAGCAGCCCCACCGGGACTAGCGGGAGGACCTACGAGCAGTACTTC. Its protein is CASSPTGTSGRTYEQYF.

The rearrangement links TRBV11-1 to TRBJ2-2; no clear D. Per germline, CDR1 SGHAT and CDR2 FQDESV (reference sequence). Trimming left V 3 bases short and J 6 bases short, with 8 bases between. The CDR3 covers 13 residues. The CDR3 DNA follows: TGTGCCAGCAGCTTGGATGGGCCCGGGGAGCTGTTTTTT. It translates to CASSLDGPGELFF.

The chain carries TRBV7-9 and TRBJ2-3; 12 nucleotides match TRBD2. Germline CDR1 is SEHNR and CDR2 is FQNEAQ (reference sequence). This CDR3 is 18 amino acids long. The J segment lost 4 bases and the V segment lost 3 bases, leaving 11 bases of the junction unmatched. The chain's CDR3 is CASSFVPTSGSRADTQYF. The CDR3 region has the DNA TGTGCCAGCAGCTTCGTGCCGACTAGCGGGAGTAGGGCAGATACGCAGTATTTT.

The chain is built from TRBV7-8 and TRBJ1-5, with a tentative D call TRBD1 (5 bases). Germline CDR1 is SGHVS and CDR2 is FQNEAQ. The V gene lost 1 base and the J gene lost 0 bases, with 7 bases spanning the gap. The CDR3 extends over 15 amino acids. CDR3 bases: TGTGCCAGCAGCTTAGGGGGGGTTAGCAATCAGCCCCAGCATTTT. Protein product: CASSLGGVSNQPQHF.

The genes are TRBV5-3 and TRBJ1-5; no firm D call. TRBV5-3 is labeled an ORF, and its function is uncertain. This CDR3 region has 14 residues. V was cut by 0 bases and J by 7 bases, with 11 bases left in between. CDR3 sequence reads: CARSLVAGGQPQHF. DNA of the CDR3: TGTGCCAGAAGCTTGGTCGCGGGTGGACAGCCCCAGCATTTT.

A single count supports this clone. The chain uses TRBV7-6 and TRBJ1-4; D is possibly TRBD1 (5 bases). The germline gives CDR1 SGHVS, CDR2 FNYEAQ. The CDR3 has 16 residues. Trimming pared 0 bases from V and 4 bases from J, leaving 12 bases between. CDR3 bases: TGTGCCAGCAGCTTAGCCGTCATAGGGGTTAATGAAAAACTGTTTTTT. The encoded protein is CASSLAVIGVNEKLFF.

The chain recombines TRBV28 with TRBJ2-1, with TRBD2 as a possible D gene (5 bases). The CDR3 consists of 16 residues. V was pared by 3 bases and J by 1 base, with 13 bases between. The germline gives CDR1 MDHEN, CDR2 SYDVKM. The CDR3 loop reads CASSFPPGYSYNEQFF. As DNA, the CDR3 is TGTGCCAGCAGTTTTCCGCCGGGGTATTCCTACAATGAGCAGTTCTTC. Looking up the rest from reference TRBV28 and TRBJ2-1 gives the full variable domain: DVKVTQSSRYLVKRTGEKVFLECVQDMDHENMFWYRQDPGLGLRLIYFSYDVKMKEKGDIPEGYSVSREKKERFSLILESASTNQTSMYLCASSFPPGYSYNEQFFGPGTRLTVL.

V is TRBV2 and J is TRBJ2-4, with 12 bases identical to TRBD1. CDR1 SNHLY and CDR2 FYNNEI come from the germline V gene. The CDR3 has 11 residues. After removal of 8 bases from V and 16 bases from J, the junction contained 6 bases not matched to a gene. The CDR3 region is CASQGDRGRYF. The CDR3 nucleotides are TGTGCCAGCCAGGGGGACAGGGGGCGTTACTTC. Looking up the rest from reference TRBV2 and TRBJ2-4 gives the full variable domain: EPEVTQTPSHQVTQMGQEVILRCVPISNHLYFYWYRQILGQKVEFLVSFYNNEISEKSEIFDDQFSVERPDGSNFTLKIRSTKLEDSAMYFCASQGDRGRYFGAGTRLSVL.